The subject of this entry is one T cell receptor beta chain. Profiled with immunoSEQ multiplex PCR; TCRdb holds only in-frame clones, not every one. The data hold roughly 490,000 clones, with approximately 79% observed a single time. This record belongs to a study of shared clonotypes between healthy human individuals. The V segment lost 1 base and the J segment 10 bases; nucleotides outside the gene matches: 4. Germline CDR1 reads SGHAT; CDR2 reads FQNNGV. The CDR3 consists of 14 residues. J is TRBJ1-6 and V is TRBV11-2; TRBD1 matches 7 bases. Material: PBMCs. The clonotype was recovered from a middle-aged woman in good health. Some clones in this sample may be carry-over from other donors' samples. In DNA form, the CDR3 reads TGTGCCAGCAGCTTAGCCACAGGGGAATCACCCCTCCACTTT. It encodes CASSLATGESPLHF.